This T cell receptor (beta chain) is drawn from a study of T cell responses to AZD1222 COVID-19 vaccine. Whole-study findings and limits: Spike-spanning, vaccine-associated CD4 TCRs were dominant at 160-218 and 743-854. Following two doses of AZD1222, Spike-specific TCR breadth and depth rose. Repertoire sampling happened only post peak T cell response.

Sequencing used immunoSEQ multiplex PCR; TCRdb keeps in-frame clones, though not all of them. The sample holds tens of thousands of clones, roughly 89% seen once. Germline values: CDR1 MDHEN, CDR2 SYDVKM. The CDR3 sequence is 14 residues long. Trimming took off 7 bases at V and 6 bases at J, with 15 bases between the two ends. In regard to this clone: What it recognizes is unknown.

Sequences were derived from peripheral blood, sampled on day 0 of MenACWY control vaccination. This TCR derives from an adult in good health. The chain recombines TRBV28 with TRBJ2-2; D is perhaps TRBD1 (6 bases). The CDR3 nucleotides read TGTGCCAGCAACCAACAGGGATCCGCCGGGGAGCTGTTTTTT. It specifies CASNQQGSAGELFF.